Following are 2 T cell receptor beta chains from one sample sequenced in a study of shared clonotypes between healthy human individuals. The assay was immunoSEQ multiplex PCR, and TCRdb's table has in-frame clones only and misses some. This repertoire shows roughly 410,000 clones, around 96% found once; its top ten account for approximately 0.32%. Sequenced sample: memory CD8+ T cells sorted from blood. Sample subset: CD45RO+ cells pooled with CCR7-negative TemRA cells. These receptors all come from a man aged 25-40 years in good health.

CDR3 coding DNA: TGCAGCGTTGAAGAGGGGGTGGCTAGCGGGAGTTACGAGCAGTACTTC. Its translation: CSVEEGVASGSYEQYF. The V call is TRBV29-1, the J call TRBJ2-7, with 10 bases matching TRBD2. Germline V gene lookup returns CDR1 SQVTM and CDR2 ANQGSEA. Trimming at V came to 0 bases and at J to 4 bases, leaving 9 bases not matched to a gene. CDR3 length: 16 amino acids.

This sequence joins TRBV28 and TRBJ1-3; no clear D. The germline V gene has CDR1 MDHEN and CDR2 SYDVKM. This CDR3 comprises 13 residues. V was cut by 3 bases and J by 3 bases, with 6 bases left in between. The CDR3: CASSFRVGNTIYF. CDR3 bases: TGTGCCAGCAGTTTTAGGGTTGGAAACACCATATATTTT. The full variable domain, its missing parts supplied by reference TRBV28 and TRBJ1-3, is DVKVTQSSRYLVKRTGEKVFLECVQDMDHENMFWYRQDPGLGLRLIYFSYDVKMKEKGDIPEGYSVSREKKERFSLILESASTNQTSMYLCASSFRVGNTIYFGEGSWLTVV.